These 32 T cell receptor beta chains share one sample of origin, sequenced in a study of T-cell memory formation after mild COVID-19. TCRdb itself ran the 5' RACE reads through MiXCR, one entry per CDR3 protein. The sample yields 300,000 to 400,000 distinct CDR3 sequences, about 15% seen once. Source material: PBMCs or a T cell subset sorted from them (not recorded which). The receptors derive from a man younger than 35 who had mild COVID-19 (a few samples of this study predate the infection). Cell type and time point are not known.

This clonotype was detected only a few times. This chain uses TRBV12-3 or TRBV12-4 with TRBJ2-2, with 7 bases matching TRBD1. The CDR3 totals 15 residues. J gave up 6 bases and V 5 bases, and 9 bases lay outside the gene matches. DNA of the CDR3: TGTGCCAGCAGTCCACAGGGGTCACACGCCGGGGAGCTGTTTTTT. Encoded protein: CASSPQGSHAGELFF.

This clonotype was picked up a small number of times. The V call is TRBV29-1, the J call TRBJ2-5; the D gene is possibly TRBD1 (5 bases). The CDR3 consists of 15 residues. Trimming left V 5 bases short and J 5 bases short, with 21 bases between. Looked up from germline, CDR1 is SQVTM and CDR2 is ANQGSEA. The CDR3 loop is CSVTRVIGVGETQYF. The CDR3 DNA reads as TGCAGCGTTACCCGGGTTATAGGGGTCGGCGAGACCCAGTACTTC. Full variable domain (missing parts from reference TRBV29-1 and TRBJ2-5): SAVISQKPSRDICQRGTSLTIQCQVDSQVTMMFWYRQQPGQSLTLIATANQGSEATYESGFVIDKFPISRPNLTFSTLTVSNMSPEDSSIYLCSVTRVIGVGETQYFGPGTRLLVL.

This clonotype was counted at least ten times. The CDR3 reads CASSLEDWEDSKFF. CDR3 coding DNA: TGTGCCAGCAGCTTAGAGGATTGGGAGGACTCTAAGTTCTTC. This chain links TRBV7-2 with TRBJ2-1; D possibly corresponds to TRBD2 (6 bases). This CDR3 has 14 residues. The ends were cut back, 1 base at V and 14 bases at J, with 18 bases in the middle. Germline-derived CDR1 and CDR2 are SGHTA and FQGNSA.

There are a few counts of this clonotype. The V and J genes are TRBV9 and TRBJ2-5, with D possibly being TRBD2 (6 bases). The CDR3 loop spans 15 amino acids. Trimming left V 4 bases short and J 2 bases short, with 15 bases between. Germline loops: CDR1 SGDLS, CDR2 YYNGEE. CDR3 nucleotide sequence: TGTGCCAGCAGCCCTCCGGGGGTGGGACAAGAGACCCAGTACTTC. Translation: CASSPPGVGQETQYF.

The chain combines TRBV4-3 with TRBJ2-2; the match to TRBD1 covers 7 bases. Germline loops: CDR1 LGHNA, CDR2 YSLEER. J gave up 6 bases and V 3 bases, and 7 bases lay outside the gene matches. The CDR3 totals 15 residues. As DNA, the CDR3 is TGCGCCAGCAGCCACCTTGGACAGGCTCCCGGGGAGCTGTTTTTT. Translation: CASSHLGQAPGELFF.

V and J are TRBV7-9 and TRBJ1-3, with D uncertain. Germline-derived CDR1 and CDR2 are SEHNR and FQNEAQ (reference sequence). The CDR3 consists of 13 residues. V was trimmed by 1 base and J by 4 bases, leaving 5 bases between them. DNA of the CDR3: TGTGCCAGCAGCTTAGGAGGGGGAAACACCATATATTTT. Protein product: CASSLGGGNTIYF.

The chain has TRBV5-1 and TRBJ2-4, with D possibly matching TRBD2 (6 bases). The CDR3 is 16 amino acids. In germline, CDR1 is SGHRS, CDR2 YFSETQ. The V end was cut by 0 bases, the J end by 10 bases, with 20 bases between. CDR3 residues: CASSLGLRDSGGIQYF. DNA for the CDR3: TGCGCCAGCAGCTTGGGACTCCGGGACTCCGGAGGAATTCAGTACTTC.

For the CDR3, the DNA is TGTGCCAGCAGCCCTGGGGGGACAGGCTCCTCTGGAAACACCATATATTTT. Translated: CASSPGGTGSSGNTIYF. This chain connects TRBV7-3 to TRBJ1-3, with 8 bases lining up with TRBD1. Germline V gene data show CDR1 as SGHTA and CDR2 as FQGTGA. The CDR3 totals 17 residues. V lost 5 bases, J lost 0 bases, and 9 bases stayed unmatched.

This clonotype has just a few counts. This chain joins TRBV5-1 and TRBJ2-7; 9 bases fit TRBD1. The length of the CDR3 is 15 residues. The V segment lost 4 bases and the J segment 6 bases; nucleotides outside the gene matches: 11. CDR1 is SGHRS and CDR2 is YFSETQ in the germline V gene. CDR3 in amino acids: CASSPGSGQGFEQYV. The CDR3 DNA is TGCGCCAGCAGCCCGGGGAGTGGACAGGGGTTCGAGCAGTACGTC.

This CDR3 reads CASSQVEGGTGELFF. CDR3 DNA sequence: TGCGCCAGCAGCCAAGTTGAGGGGGGCACCGGGGAGCTGTTTTTT. The chain links TRBV4-1 to TRBJ2-2; D possibly uses TRBD1 or TRBD2 (6 bases each). Germline CDR1 MGHRA, CDR2 YSYEKL. The CDR3 is 15 residues long. V was pared by 1 base and J by 4 bases, with 10 bases between.

The chain links TRBV4-1 to TRBJ2-7; possibly TRBD2 for D (7 bases). The ends were cut back, 1 base at V and 7 bases at J, with 11 bases in the middle. Germline assignment: CDR1 MGHRA and CDR2 YSYEKL. The CDR3 runs to 13 residues. CDR3: CASSQAGGWEQYF. DNA of the CDR3: TGCGCCAGCAGCCAAGCGGGGGGCTGGGAGCAGTACTTC.

This clonotype has just a few counts. This chain connects TRBV20-1 to TRBJ2-1; TRBD1 agrees at 9 bases. The CDR3 has 14 amino acids. Germline trimming cut 2 bases from V and 10 bases from J; bases unmatched to any gene: 9. Germline CDR1 DFQATT, CDR2 SNEGSKA (reference sequence). CDR3 loop: CSARKDRGNYEQFF. As DNA, the CDR3 is TGCAGTGCTAGAAAGGACAGGGGTAACTACGAGCAGTTCTTC.

V and J are TRBV7-2 and TRBJ2-2; TRBD1 agrees at 8 bases. The CDR3 is 15 amino acids. Germline loops: CDR1 SGHTA, CDR2 FQGNSA. With 4 bases clipped from V and 4 bases from J, the junction kept 5 bases outside the gene matches. CDR3 protein: CASSSYRGSTGELFF. CDR3 coding DNA: TGTGCCAGCAGCTCATACAGGGGGTCCACCGGGGAGCTGTTTTTT.

This clonotype has more than one count but fewer than ten. The chain recombines TRBV3-1 with TRBJ2-3, with D perhaps TRBD2 (5 bases). The length of the CDR3 is 14 residues. Germline V gene sequence: CDR1 LGHDT, CDR2 YNNKEL (reference sequence). Trimming shortened V by 5 bases and J by 3 bases, and 12 bases separated the two germline ends. Written as DNA, the CDR3 is TGTGCCAGCAGCATCACTAGTAGTACAGATACGCAGTATTTT. This codes for CASSITSSTDTQYF.

The V and J genes are TRBV12-3 or TRBV12-4 and TRBJ2-1; D perhaps matches TRBD2 (5 bases). V dropped 6 bases and J dropped 7 bases, with 13 bases sitting between them. The CDR3 consists of 13 residues. The CDR3, as DNA: TGTGCCAGCAGATTAACCGGGGTAAATGAGCAGTTCTTC. It codes for CASRLTGVNEQFF.

This clonotype has a count of ten or more. This chain joins TRBV29-1 and TRBJ1-1; the match to TRBD1 covers 10 bases. Germline V gene sequence: CDR1 SQVTM, CDR2 ANQGSEA. The V segment lost 7 bases and the J segment 4 bases; nucleotides outside the gene matches: 6. The CDR3 is made up of 13 amino acids. CDR3 nucleotide sequence: TGCAGCGCAGGACAGGGGGTAGCCACTGAAGCTTTCTTT. This sequence encodes CSAGQGVATEAFF.

This clonotype has just a few counts. The gene calls are TRBV6-1 and TRBJ2-7, with D unclear. Germline values: CDR1 MNHNS, CDR2 SASEGT. The CDR3 contains 10 residues. The ends were cut back, 6 bases at V and 7 bases at J, with 7 bases in the middle. This chain's CDR3 is CASRIREQYV. The CDR3 region has the DNA TGTGCCAGCAGAATACGGGAGCAGTACGTC.

This clonotype has more than one count but fewer than ten. The chain is built from TRBV11-2 and TRBJ1-2; possibly TRBD1 for D (6 bases). The CDR3 runs 13 residues. Germline V gene sequence: CDR1 SGHAT, CDR2 FQNNGV. V was pared by 4 bases and J by 8 bases, with 14 bases between. CDR3 loop: CASSYEQGEGYTF. DNA for the CDR3: TGTGCCAGCAGCTACGAACAGGGAGAGGGCTACACCTTC.

This clonotype has a handful of counts. The genes are TRBV7-2 and TRBJ2-5; possibly TRBD2 for D (6 bases). Germline loops: CDR1 SGHTA, CDR2 FQGNSA. The V end lost 5 bases, the J end lost 2 bases, and 15 bases lay between the germline ends. This CDR3 has 15 residues. The CDR3 region is CASSPRGSSQETQYF. The DNA for the CDR3 is TGTGCCAGCAGCCCCCGGGGGTCCTCGCAAGAGACCCAGTACTTC.

There are a few counts of this clonotype. V usage is TRBV20-1 and J usage is TRBJ2-3; 9 bases agree with TRBD2. The V gene end was trimmed by 6 bases and the J gene end by 2 bases; junction bases not matched to a gene: 6. CDR3 size: 14 residues. Germline CDR1 and CDR2: DFQATT and SNEGSKA (reference sequence). In DNA, the CDR3 is TGCAGTGCCTCGGGACTAGCTTCCACAGATACGCAGTATTTT. Translating gives CSASGLASTDTQYF.

The table lists this clonotype with a few counts. V and J are TRBV4-1 and TRBJ2-5, with 9 bases lining up with TRBD2. This CDR3 is 16 amino acids long. V was pared by 4 bases and J by 7 bases, with 13 bases of the junction left unmatched. CDR1 is MGHRA and CDR2 is YSYEKL in the germline V gene. CDR3 DNA: TGCGCCAGCAGCCGGGCCGGGCCTAGCGGGGAGGGGACCCAGTACTTC. Protein: CASSRAGPSGEGTQYF.

The genes are TRBV20-1 and TRBJ2-1; D is undetermined. This CDR3 spans 14 amino acids. V gave up 7 bases and J gave up 8 bases, with 21 bases separating them. Germline CDR1 reads DFQATT; CDR2 reads SNEGSKA (reference sequence). The CDR3 coding sequence is TGCAGTGTCAGAGCAGCACGCATTACCGATGAGCAGTTCTTC. It codes for CSVRAARITDEQFF.

V gene TRBV6-5 combines with J gene TRBJ2-5; a weak D match, TRBD1 (6 bases). The V gene lost 8 bases and the J gene lost 4 bases, with 23 bases spanning the gap. The CDR3 covers 16 residues. In germline, CDR1 is MNHEY, CDR2 SVGAGI. The CDR3 sequence: CASRTHPPGDPETQYF. In DNA, the CDR3 is TGTGCCAGCCGAACTCACCCCCCAGGGGACCCAGAGACCCAGTACTTC.

This clonotype appeared many times. This chain links TRBV6-5 with TRBJ2-7; D unresolved. Germline V gives CDR1 MNHEY, CDR2 SVGAGI. The ends were cut back, 0 bases at V and 2 bases at J, with 8 bases in the middle. There are 14 residues in the CDR3. The CDR3 bases are TGTGCCAGCAGTTACTCGAGCTCTCCCTACGAGCAGTACTTC. Translation gives CASSYSSSPYEQYF.

The V gene is TRBV7-6, the J gene TRBJ2-2; the match to TRBD1 covers 9 bases. Germline lookup yields CDR1 SGHVS and CDR2 FNYEAQ. V shed 8 bases, J shed 4 bases, and the junction held 14 bases outside the gene matches. CDR3 length equals 17 residues. The CDR3: CASAFRDRETGTGELFF. The CDR3 DNA sequence: TGTGCCAGCGCCTTCCGGGACAGGGAAACGGGCACCGGGGAGCTGTTTTTT.

This clonotype came up a few times. The rearrangement uses TRBV29-1 and TRBJ1-2; 8 bases line up with TRBD1. The CDR3 sequence is 12 residues long. Germline V gives CDR1 SQVTM, CDR2 ANQGSEA. After removal of 5 bases from V and 7 bases from J, the junction contained 6 bases not matched to a gene. Here the CDR3 reads CSVRTGSGGYTF. The CDR3 DNA sequence: TGCAGCGTTCGGACAGGGAGCGGTGGCTACACCTTC.

V usage is TRBV2 and J usage is TRBJ1-1; 7 nucleotides align to TRBD1. Looked up from germline, CDR1 is SNHLY and CDR2 is FYNNEI. The CDR3 contains 13 residues. Trimming took 6 bases from V and 8 from J; bases not matched to a gene: 9. The CDR3 DNA is TGTGCCAGCAGCCCACAGGGGTCGACCGAAGCTTTCTTT. Its protein is CASSPQGSTEAFF.

This sequence joins TRBV9 and TRBJ1-1; the D gene is possibly TRBD1 (5 bases). Germline CDR1 SGDLS, CDR2 YYNGEE. The CDR3 is 14 residues long. V was clipped by 2 bases and J by 4 bases, with 12 bases between them. The CDR3 coding sequence is TGTGCCAGCAGCGTTCGGGGGAAGGGCACTGAAGCTTTCTTT. Translated: CASSVRGKGTEAFF.

This clonotype was observed a few times. The gene calls are TRBV6-1 and TRBJ2-7, with D possibly TRBD2 on 6 matching bases. V shed 5 bases and J shed 2 bases, with 19 bases lying between them. CDR3 length: 16 residues. From germline, CDR1 is MNHNS and CDR2 SASEGT. The CDR3 loop reads CASSHQGLIRAYEQYF. For the CDR3, the DNA is TGTGCCAGCAGTCACCAGGGACTCATTCGGGCCTACGAGCAGTACTTC.

The rearrangement joins TRBV7-8 to TRBJ2-3, with 7 bases identical to TRBD2. The CDR3 length is 16 residues. The V segment lost 7 bases and the J segment 2 bases; nucleotides outside the gene matches: 12. Germline V gives CDR1 SGHVS, CDR2 FQNEAQ. The CDR3 loop is CASTSGVAGVTDTQYF. In nucleotides, the CDR3 is TGTGCCAGCACTTCCGGGGTAGCGGGCGTCACAGATACGCAGTATTTT.

In this sample, this clonotype turned up a few times. This CDR3 reads CTSSQDSSYNSPLHF. The CDR3 coding sequence is TGCACCAGCAGCCAAGACAGCTCCTATAATTCACCCCTCCACTTT. J is TRBJ1-6 and V is TRBV1. TRBV1 is noted as a pseudogene. This CDR3 is 15 amino acids long.

This clonotype was detected only a few times. V gene TRBV14 combines with J gene TRBJ1-4; 7 bases match TRBD1. The CDR3 has 14 amino acids. Per the germline V gene, CDR1 is SGHDN and CDR2 is FVKESK. J gave up 15 bases and V 3 bases, and 13 bases lay outside the gene matches. The CDR3 DNA reads TGTGCCAGCAGCCAGACCAGTTTACAGGGGAGATTGTTTTTT. This codes for CASSQTSLQGRLFF.